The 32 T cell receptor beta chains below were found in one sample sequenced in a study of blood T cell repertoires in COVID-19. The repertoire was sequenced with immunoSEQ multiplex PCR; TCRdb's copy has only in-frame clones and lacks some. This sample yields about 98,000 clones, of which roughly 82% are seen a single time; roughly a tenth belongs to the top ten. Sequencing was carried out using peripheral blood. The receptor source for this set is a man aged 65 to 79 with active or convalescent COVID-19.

CDR3 in DNA: TGTGCCAGTAGTATGCTGGACAACTACGAGCAGTACTTC. It encodes CASSMLDNYEQYF. This chain links TRBV19 with TRBJ2-7, with D possibly TRBD1 on 5 matching bases. CDR1 is LNHDA and CDR2 is SQIVND in the germline V gene (reference sequence). This CDR3 region has 13 residues. V was clipped by 3 bases and J by 3 bases, with 9 bases between them. Combining the CDR3 with reference TRBV19 and TRBJ2-7 gives the whole variable domain DGGITQSPKYLFRKEGQNVTLSCEQNLNHDAMYWYRQDPGQGLRLIYYSQIVNDFQKGDIAEGYSVSREKKESFPLTVTSAQKNPTAFYLCASSMLDNYEQYFGPGTRLTVT.

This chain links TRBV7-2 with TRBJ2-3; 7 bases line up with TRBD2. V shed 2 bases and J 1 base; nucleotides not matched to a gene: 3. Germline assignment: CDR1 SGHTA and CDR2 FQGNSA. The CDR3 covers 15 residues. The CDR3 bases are TGTGCCAGCAGCTTAAGGAGCGGGGGCACAGATACGCAGTATTTT. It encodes CASSLRSGGTDTQYF.

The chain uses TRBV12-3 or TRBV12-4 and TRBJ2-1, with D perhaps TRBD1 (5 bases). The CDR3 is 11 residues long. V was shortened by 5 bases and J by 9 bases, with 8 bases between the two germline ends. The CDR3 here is CASSTQGEQFF. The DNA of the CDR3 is TGTGCCAGCAGTACCCAGGGTGAGCAGTTCTTC.

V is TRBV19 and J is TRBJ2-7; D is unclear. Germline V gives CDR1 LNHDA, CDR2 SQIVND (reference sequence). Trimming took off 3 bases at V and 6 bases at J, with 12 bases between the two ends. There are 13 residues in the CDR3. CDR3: CASSIYSFSEQYF. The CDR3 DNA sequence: TGTGCCAGTAGTATCTACAGTTTCAGCGAGCAGTACTTC.

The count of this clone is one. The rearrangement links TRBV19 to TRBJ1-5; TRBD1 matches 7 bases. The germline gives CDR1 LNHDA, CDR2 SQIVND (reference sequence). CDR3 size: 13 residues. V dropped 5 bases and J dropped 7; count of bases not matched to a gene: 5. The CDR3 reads CASSYRGVQPQHF. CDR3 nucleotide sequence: TGTGCCAGTAGTTACAGGGGTGTCCAGCCCCAGCATTTT.

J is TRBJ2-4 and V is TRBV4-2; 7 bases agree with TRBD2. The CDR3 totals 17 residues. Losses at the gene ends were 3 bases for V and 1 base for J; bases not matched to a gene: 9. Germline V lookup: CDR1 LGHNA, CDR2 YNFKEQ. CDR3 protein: CASSHAWSSGAKNIQYF. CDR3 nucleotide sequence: TGTGCCAGCAGCCATGCCTGGAGTAGCGGGGCCAAAAACATTCAGTACTTC.

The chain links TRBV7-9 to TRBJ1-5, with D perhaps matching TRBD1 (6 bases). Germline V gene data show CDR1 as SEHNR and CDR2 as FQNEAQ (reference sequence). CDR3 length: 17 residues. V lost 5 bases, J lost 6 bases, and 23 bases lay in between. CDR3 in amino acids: CASSAPLEGGNGQPQHF. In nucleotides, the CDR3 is TGTGCCAGCAGCGCCCCCCTCGAGGGGGGGAATGGTCAGCCCCAGCATTTT. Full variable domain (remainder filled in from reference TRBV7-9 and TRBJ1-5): DTGVSQNPRHKITKRGQNVTFRCDPISEHNRLYWYRQTLGQGPEFLTYFQNEAQLEKSRLLSDRFSAERPKGSFSTLEIQRTEQGDSAMYLCASSAPLEGGNGQPQHFGDGTRLSIL.

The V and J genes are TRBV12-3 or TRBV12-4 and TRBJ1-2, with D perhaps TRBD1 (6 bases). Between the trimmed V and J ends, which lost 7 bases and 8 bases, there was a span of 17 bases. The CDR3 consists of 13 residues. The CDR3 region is CASTISQGAGYTF. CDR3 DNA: TGTGCCAGCACCATTTCACAGGGAGCGGGCTACACCTTC.

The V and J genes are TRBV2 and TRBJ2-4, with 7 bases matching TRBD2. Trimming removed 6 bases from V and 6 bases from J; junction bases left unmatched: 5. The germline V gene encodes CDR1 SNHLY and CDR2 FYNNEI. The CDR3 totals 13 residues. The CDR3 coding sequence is TGTGCCAGCAGAGCGGGACTGCGAAACATTCAGTACTTC. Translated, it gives CASRAGLRNIQYF. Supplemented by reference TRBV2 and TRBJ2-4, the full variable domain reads EPEVTQTPSHQVTQMGQEVILRCVPISNHLYFYWYRQILGQKVEFLVSFYNNEISEKSEIFDDQFSVERPDGSNFTLKIRSTKLEDSAMYFCASRAGLRNIQYFGAGTRLSVL.

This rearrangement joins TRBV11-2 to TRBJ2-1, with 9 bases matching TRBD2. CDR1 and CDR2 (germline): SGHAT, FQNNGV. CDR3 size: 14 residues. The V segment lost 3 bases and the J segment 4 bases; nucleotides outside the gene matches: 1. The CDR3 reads CASSFSGGYNEQFF. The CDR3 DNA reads TGTGCCAGCAGCTTTAGCGGGGGTTACAATGAGCAGTTCTTC.

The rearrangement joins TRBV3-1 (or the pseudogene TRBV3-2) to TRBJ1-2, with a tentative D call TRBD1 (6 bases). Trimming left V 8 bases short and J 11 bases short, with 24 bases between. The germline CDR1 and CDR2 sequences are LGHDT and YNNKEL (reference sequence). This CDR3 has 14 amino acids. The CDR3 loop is CASANTGQGTPYTF. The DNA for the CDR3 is TGTGCCAGCGCCAACACCGGGCAGGGGACCCCATACACCTTC.

The CDR3 nucleotides read TGTGCCAGCAGAGCCAGGGGTCTGGGCACAGATACGCAGTATTTT. Its protein product is CASRARGLGTDTQYF. This chain uses TRBV5-8 with TRBJ2-3; D perhaps matches TRBD1 (6 bases). This CDR3 is 15 amino acids long. The V end lost 5 bases, the J end lost 1 base, and 14 bases lay between the germline ends. Germline V gene lookup returns CDR1 SGHTS and CDR2 YDEGEE.

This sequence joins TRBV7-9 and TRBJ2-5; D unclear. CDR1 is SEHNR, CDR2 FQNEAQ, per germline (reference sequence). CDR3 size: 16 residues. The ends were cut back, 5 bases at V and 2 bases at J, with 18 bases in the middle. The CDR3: CASSPPTVGRQETQYF. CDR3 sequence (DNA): TGTGCCAGCAGCCCTCCCACCGTCGGCAGGCAAGAGACCCAGTACTTC. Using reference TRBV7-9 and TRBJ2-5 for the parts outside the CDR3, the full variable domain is DTGVSQNPRHKITKRGQNVTFRCDPISEHNRLYWYRQTLGQGPEFLTYFQNEAQLEKSRLLSDRFSAERPKGSFSTLEIQRTEQGDSAMYLCASSPPTVGRQETQYFGPGTRLLVL.

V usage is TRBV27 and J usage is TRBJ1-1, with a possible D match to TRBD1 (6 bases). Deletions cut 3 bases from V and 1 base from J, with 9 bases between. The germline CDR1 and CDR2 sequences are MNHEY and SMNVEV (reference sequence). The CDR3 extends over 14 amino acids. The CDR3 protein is CASSFGQWNTEAFF. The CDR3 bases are TGTGCCAGCAGTTTCGGACAGTGGAACACTGAAGCTTTCTTT.

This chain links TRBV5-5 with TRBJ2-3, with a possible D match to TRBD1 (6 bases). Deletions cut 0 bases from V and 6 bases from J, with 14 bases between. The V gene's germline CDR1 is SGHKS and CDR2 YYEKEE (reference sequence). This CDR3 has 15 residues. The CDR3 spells CASSLGPGVLDTQYF. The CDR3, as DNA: TGTGCCAGCAGCTTGGGTCCAGGGGTTCTGGATACGCAGTATTTT.

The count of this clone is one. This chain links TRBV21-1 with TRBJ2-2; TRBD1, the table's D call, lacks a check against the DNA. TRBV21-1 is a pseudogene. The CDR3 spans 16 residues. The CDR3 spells CASRKVGPPRTGELFF. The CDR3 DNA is TGTGCCAGCAGAAAGGTGGGGCCCCCTCGCACCGGGGAGCTGTTTTTT.

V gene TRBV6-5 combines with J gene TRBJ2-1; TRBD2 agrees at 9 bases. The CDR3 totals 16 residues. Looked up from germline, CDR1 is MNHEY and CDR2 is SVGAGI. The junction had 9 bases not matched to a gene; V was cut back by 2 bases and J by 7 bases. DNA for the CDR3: TGTGCCAGCAGTTACGCCGGCGGGGGGGCACGGAATGAGCAGTTCTTC. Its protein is CASSYAGGGARNEQFF.

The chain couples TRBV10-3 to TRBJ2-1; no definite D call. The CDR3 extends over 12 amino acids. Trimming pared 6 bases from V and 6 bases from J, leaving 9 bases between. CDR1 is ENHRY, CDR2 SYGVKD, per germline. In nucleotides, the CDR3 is TGTGCCATCAGCAGACTTGTCAATGAGCAGTTCTTC. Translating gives CAISRLVNEQFF.

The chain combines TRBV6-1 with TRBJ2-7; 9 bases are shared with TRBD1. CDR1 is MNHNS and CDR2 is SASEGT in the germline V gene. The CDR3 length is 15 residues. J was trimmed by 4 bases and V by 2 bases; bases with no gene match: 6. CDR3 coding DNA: TGTGCCAGCAGTGAATATTGGGGACAGGGTTACGAGCAGTACTTC. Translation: CASSEYWGQGYEQYF.

The CDR3 loop is CASSQTPTGAGSGNTIYF. The CDR3 DNA reads as TGCGCCAGCAGCCAAACCCCGACAGGGGCTGGTTCTGGAAACACCATATATTTT. The chain combines TRBV4-3 with TRBJ1-3, with 8 bases identical to TRBD1. Germline assignment: CDR1 LGHNA and CDR2 YSLEER. The CDR3 length is 18 residues. V shed 2 bases, J shed 1 base, and the junction held 10 bases outside the gene matches.

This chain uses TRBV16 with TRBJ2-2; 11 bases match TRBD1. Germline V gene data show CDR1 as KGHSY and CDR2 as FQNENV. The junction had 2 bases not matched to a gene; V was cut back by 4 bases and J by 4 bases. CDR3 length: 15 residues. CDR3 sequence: CASSRGTGGTGELFF. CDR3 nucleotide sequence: TGTGCCAGCAGCCGAGGGACAGGGGGCACCGGGGAGCTGTTTTTT.

In DNA form, the CDR3 reads TGTGCCAGCAGTTACTCCACAGGGGAGTTGGGGAGTCAGCCCCAGCATTTT. Translating it yields CASSYSTGELGSQPQHF. The rearrangement joins TRBV6-2 or TRBV6-3 to TRBJ1-5; 7 bases align to TRBD1. Germline CDR1 is MNHEY and CDR2 is SVGEGT. V dropped 0 bases and J dropped 6; count of bases not matched to a gene: 11. This CDR3 region has 17 residues.

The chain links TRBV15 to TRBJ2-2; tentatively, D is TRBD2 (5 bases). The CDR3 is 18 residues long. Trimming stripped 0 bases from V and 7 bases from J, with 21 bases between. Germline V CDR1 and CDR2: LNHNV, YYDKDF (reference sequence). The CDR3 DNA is TGTGCCACCAGCAGAGATCAGAGAAGGCGGATCGCGGGCGGGGAGCTGTTTTTT. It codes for CATSRDQRRRIAGGELFF. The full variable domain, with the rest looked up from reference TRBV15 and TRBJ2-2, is DAMVIQNPRYQVTQFGKPVTLSCSQTLNHNVMYWYQQKSSQAPKLLFHYYDKDFNNEADTPDNFQSRRPNTSFCFLDIRSPGLGDTAMYLCATSRDQRRRIAGGELFFGEGSRLTVL.

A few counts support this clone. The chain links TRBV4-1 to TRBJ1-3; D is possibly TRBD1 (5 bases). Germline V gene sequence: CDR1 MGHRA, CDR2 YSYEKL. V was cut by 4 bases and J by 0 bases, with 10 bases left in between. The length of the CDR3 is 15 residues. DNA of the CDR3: TGCGCCAGCAGCCCCACGGGACTCTCTGGAAACACCATATATTTT. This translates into CASSPTGLSGNTIYF.

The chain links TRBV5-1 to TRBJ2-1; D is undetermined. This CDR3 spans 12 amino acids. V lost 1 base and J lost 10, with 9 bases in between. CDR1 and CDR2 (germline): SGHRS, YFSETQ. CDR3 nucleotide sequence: TGCGCCAGCAGCTTGTATGTATCGGAGCAGTTCTTC. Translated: CASSLYVSEQFF.

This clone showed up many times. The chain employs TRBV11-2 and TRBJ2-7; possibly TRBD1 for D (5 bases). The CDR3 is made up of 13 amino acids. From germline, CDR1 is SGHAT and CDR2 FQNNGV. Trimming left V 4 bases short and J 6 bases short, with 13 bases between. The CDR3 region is CASSSQGVSEQYF. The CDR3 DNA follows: TGTGCCAGCAGCTCCCAAGGGGTTAGCGAGCAGTACTTC.

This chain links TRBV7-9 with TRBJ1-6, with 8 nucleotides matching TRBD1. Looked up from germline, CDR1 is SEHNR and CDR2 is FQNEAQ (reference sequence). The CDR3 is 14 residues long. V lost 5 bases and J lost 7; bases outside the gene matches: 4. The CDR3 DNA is TGTGCCAGCAGCCTGACAGGGGCAAATTCACCCCTCCACTTT. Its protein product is CASSLTGANSPLHF.

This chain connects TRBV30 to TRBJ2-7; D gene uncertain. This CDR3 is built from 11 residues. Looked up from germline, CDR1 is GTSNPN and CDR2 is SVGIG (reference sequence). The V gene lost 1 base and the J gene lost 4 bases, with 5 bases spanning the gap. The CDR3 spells CAWSEAYEQYF. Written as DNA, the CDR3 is TGTGCCTGGAGTGAAGCTTACGAGCAGTACTTC.

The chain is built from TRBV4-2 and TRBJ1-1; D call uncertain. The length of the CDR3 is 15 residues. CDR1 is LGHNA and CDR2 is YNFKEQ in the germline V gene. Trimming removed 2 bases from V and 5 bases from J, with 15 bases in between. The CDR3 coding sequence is TGTGCCAGCAGCCAATCCGAAAGCGGGAGGACTGAAGCTTTCTTT. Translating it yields CASSQSESGRTEAFF.

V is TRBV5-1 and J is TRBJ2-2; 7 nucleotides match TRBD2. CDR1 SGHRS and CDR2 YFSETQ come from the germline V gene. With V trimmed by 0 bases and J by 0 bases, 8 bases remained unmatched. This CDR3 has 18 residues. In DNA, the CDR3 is TGCGCCAGCAGCTTGGGGGGGGGAACCCTCTCGAACACCGGGGAGCTGTTTTTT. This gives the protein CASSLGGGTLSNTGELFF.

The DNA for the CDR3 is TGTGCCTGCCGGGGGAGCTCCTACAATGAGCAGTTCTTC. Its translation is CACRGSSYNEQFF. The chain joins TRBV12-3 or TRBV12-4 to TRBJ2-1; D is possibly TRBD2 (6 bases). The V gene lost 11 bases and the J gene lost 0 bases, with 11 bases spanning the gap. The CDR3 is 13 residues long.

CDR3: CASSIGVAGELFF. The CDR3 DNA is TGTGCCAGTAGTATAGGAGTCGCCGGGGAGCTGTTTTTT. The chain joins TRBV19 to TRBJ2-2, with D uncertain. Trimming removed 1 base at V and 6 bases at J, with 6 bases between. Germline lookup yields CDR1 LNHDA and CDR2 SQIVND (reference sequence). The CDR3 is 13 amino acids.